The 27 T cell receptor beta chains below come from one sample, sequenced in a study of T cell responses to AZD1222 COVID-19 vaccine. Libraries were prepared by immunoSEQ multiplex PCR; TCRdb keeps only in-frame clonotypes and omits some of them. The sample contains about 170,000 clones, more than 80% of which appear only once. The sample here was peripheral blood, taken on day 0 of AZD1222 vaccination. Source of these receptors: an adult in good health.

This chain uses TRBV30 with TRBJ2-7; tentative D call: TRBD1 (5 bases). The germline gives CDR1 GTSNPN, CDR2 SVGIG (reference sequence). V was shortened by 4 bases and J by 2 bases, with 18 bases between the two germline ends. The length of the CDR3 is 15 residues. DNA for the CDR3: TGTGCCTGGAAGGGGCGGCCAAACACGGCCTACGAGCAGTACTTC. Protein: CAWKGRPNTAYEQYF.

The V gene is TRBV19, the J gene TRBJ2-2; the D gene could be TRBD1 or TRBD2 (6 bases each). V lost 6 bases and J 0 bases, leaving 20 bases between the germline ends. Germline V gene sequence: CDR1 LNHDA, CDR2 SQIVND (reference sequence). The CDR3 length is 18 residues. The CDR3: CASRTGGGSSANTGELFF. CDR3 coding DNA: TGTGCCAGTAGAACCGGAGGGGGGAGCTCCGCGAACACCGGGGAGCTGTTTTTT.

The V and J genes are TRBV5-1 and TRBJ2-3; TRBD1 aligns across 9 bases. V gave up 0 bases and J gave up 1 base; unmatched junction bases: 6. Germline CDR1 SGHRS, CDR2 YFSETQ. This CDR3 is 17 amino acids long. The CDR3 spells CASSLVRTGEGTDTQYF. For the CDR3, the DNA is TGCGCCAGCAGCTTGGTAAGGACAGGGGAGGGCACAGATACGCAGTATTTT.

CDR3 DNA sequence: TGTGCCCAAATCAGCGGGGTATCGAACACCGGGGAGCTGTTTTTT. Translated, it gives CAQISGVSNTGELFF. This chain joins TRBV7-9 and TRBJ2-2; the match to TRBD2 covers 7 bases. CDR1 is SEHNR and CDR2 is FQNEAQ in the germline V gene (reference sequence). The CDR3 runs 15 residues. V shed 11 bases and J 0 bases; nucleotides not matched to a gene: 9.

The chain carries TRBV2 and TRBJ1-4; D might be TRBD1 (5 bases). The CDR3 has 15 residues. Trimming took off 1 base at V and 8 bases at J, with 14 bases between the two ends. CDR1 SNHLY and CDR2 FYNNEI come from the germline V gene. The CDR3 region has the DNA TGTGCCAGCAGTGAAGGCATCAGGGCGCTGGAAAAACTGTTTTTT. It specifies CASSEGIRALEKLFF.

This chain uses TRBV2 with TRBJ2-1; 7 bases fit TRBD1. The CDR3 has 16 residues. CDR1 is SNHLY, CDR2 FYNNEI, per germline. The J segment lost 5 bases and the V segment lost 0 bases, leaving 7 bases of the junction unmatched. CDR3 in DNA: TGTGCCAGCAGTGAAGCGCAGGGACAGATCAACAATGAGCAGTTCTTC. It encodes CASSEAQGQINNEQFF.

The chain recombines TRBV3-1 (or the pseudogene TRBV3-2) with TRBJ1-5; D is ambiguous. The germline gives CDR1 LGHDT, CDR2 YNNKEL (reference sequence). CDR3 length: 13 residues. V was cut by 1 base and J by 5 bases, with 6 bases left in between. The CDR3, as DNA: TGTGCCAGCAGCCAAGGGGGAGATCAGCCCCAGCATTTT. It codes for CASSQGGDQPQHF.

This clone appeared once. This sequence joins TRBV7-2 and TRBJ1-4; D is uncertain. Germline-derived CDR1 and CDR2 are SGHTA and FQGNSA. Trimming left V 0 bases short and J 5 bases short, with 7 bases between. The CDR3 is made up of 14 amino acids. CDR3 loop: CASSLARKNEKLFF. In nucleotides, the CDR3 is TGTGCCAGCAGCTTAGCCCGGAAAAATGAAAAACTGTTTTTT.

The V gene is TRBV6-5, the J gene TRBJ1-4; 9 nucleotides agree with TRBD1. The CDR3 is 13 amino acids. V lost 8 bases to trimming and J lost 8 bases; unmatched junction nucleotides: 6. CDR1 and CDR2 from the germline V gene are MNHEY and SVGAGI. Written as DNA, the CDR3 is TGTGCCAGCGGGGACAGGGTGGACGAAAAACTGTTTTTT. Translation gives CASGDRVDEKLFF.

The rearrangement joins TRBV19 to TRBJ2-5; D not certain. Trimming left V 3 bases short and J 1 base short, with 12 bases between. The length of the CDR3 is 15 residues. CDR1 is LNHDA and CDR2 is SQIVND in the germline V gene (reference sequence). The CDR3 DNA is TGTGCCAGTAGTATTCATCGGTTTACCCAAGAGACCCAGTACTTC. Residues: CASSIHRFTQETQYF. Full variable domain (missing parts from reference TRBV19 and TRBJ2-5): DGGITQSPKYLFRKEGQNVTLSCEQNLNHDAMYWYRQDPGQGLRLIYYSQIVNDFQKGDIAEGYSVSREKKESFPLTVTSAQKNPTAFYLCASSIHRFTQETQYFGPGTRLLVL.

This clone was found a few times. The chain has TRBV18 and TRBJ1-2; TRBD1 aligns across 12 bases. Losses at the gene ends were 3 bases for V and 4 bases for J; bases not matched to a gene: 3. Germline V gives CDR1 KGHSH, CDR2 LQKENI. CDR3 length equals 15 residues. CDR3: CASSPGTGGGYGYTF. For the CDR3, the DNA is TGTGCCAGCTCACCGGGGACAGGGGGCGGCTATGGCTACACCTTC.

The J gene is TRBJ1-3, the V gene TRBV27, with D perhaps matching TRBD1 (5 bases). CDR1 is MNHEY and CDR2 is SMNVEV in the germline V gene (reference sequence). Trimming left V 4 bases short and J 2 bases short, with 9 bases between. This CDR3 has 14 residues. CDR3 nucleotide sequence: TGTGCCAGCAGTTCAGGGCTTGCTGGAAACACCATATATTTT. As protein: CASSSGLAGNTIYF.

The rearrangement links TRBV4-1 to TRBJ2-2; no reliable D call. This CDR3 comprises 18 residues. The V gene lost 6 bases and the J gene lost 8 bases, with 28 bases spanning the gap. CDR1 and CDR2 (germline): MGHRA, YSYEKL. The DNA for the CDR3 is TGCGCCAGCAGGCAACTCCCACGCCCGAATAAAAGTGCTGGGGAGCTGTTTTTT. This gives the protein CASRQLPRPNKSAGELFF.

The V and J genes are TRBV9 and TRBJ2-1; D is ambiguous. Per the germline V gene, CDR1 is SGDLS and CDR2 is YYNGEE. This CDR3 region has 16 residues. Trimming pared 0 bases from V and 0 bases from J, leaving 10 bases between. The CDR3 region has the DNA TGTGCCAGCAGCGTAGGCGGCACACTCTCCTACAATGAGCAGTTCTTC. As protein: CASSVGGTLSYNEQFF. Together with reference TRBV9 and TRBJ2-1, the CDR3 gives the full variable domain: DSGVTQTPKHLITATGQRVTLRCSPRSGDLSVYWYQQSLDQGLQFLIQYYNGEERAKGNILERFSAQQFPDLHSELNLSSLELGDSALYFCASSVGGTLSYNEQFFGPGTRLTVL.

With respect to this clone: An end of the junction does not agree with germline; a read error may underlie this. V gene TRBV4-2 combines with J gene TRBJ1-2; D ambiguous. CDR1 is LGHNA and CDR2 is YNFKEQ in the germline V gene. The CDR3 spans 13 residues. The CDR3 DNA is TGTGCCAGCAGCCAATTCGGGAACAATAGAATCTCCTTC. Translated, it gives CASSQFGNNRISF.

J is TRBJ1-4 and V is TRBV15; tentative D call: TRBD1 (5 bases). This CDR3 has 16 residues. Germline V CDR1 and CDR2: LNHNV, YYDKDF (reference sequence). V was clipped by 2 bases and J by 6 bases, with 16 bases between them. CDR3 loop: CATSRRLRGTDEKLFF. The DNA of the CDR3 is TGTGCCACCAGCAGACGACTGCGTGGGACCGATGAAAAACTGTTTTTT. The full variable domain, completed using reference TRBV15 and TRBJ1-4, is DAMVIQNPRYQVTQFGKPVTLSCSQTLNHNVMYWYQQKSSQAPKLLFHYYDKDFNNEADTPDNFQSRRPNTSFCFLDIRSPGLGDTAMYLCATSRRLRGTDEKLFFGSGTQLSVL.

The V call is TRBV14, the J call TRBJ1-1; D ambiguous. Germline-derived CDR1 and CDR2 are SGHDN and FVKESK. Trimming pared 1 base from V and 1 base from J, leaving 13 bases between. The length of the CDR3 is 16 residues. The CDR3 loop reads CASSQARWEGNTEAFF. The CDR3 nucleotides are TGTGCCAGCAGCCAAGCCCGTTGGGAGGGGAACACTGAAGCTTTCTTT.

The DNA for the CDR3 is TGTGCCAGCAGTGAGGACAGCTCCTATAATTCACCCCTCCACTTT. This encodes CASSEDSSYNSPLHF. V usage is TRBV6-4 and J usage is TRBJ1-6, with D possibly TRBD1 on 6 matching bases. CDR1 is MRHNA, CDR2 SNTAGT, per germline. The CDR3 length is 15 residues. V shed 3 bases and J shed 0 bases, with 6 bases lying between them.

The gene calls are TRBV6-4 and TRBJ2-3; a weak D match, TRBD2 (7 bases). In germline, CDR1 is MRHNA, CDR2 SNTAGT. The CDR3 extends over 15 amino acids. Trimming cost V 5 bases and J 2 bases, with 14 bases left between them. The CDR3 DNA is TGTGCCAGCAGTTCCGCGGGGGCCCCCACAGATACGCAGTATTTT. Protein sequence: CASSSAGAPTDTQYF.

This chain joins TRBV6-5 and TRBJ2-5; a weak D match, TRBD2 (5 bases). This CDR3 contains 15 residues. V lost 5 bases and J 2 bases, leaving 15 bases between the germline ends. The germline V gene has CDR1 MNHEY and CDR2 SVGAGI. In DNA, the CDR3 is TGTGCCAGCAGTCCCCCGGCGGGCGGACAAGAGACCCAGTACTTC. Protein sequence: CASSPPAGGQETQYF.

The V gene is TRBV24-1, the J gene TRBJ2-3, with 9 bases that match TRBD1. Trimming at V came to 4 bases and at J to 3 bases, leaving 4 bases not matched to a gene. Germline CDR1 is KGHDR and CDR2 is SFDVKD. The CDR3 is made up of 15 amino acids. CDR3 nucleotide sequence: TGTGCCACCAGTGACAGGGACAGGGTTACAGATACGCAGTATTTT. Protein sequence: CATSDRDRVTDTQYF.

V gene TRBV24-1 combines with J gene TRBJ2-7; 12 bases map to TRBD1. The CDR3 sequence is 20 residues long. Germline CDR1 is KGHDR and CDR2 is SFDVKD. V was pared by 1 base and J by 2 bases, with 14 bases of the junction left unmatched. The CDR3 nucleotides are TGTGCCACCAGTGATTTTCCCTGCCGGGACAGGGGGCGGATCCCCTACGAGCAGTACGTC. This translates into CATSDFPCRDRGRIPYEQYV.

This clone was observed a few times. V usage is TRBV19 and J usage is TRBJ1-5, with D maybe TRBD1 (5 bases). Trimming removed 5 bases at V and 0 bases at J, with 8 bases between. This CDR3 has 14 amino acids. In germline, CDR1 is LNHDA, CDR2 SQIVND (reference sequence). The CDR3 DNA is TGTGCCAGTAGTTTACAGGATAGCAATCAGCCCCAGCATTTT. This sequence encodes CASSLQDSNQPQHF. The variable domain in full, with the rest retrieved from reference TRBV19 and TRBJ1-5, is DGGITQSPKYLFRKEGQNVTLSCEQNLNHDAMYWYRQDPGQGLRLIYYSQIVNDFQKGDIAEGYSVSREKKESFPLTVTSAQKNPTAFYLCASSLQDSNQPQHFGDGTRLSIL.

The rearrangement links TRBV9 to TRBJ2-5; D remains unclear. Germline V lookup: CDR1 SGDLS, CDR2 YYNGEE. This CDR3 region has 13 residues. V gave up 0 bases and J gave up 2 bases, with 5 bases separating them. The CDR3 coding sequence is TGTGCCAGCAGCGTAGGATGGCAAGAGACCCAGTACTTC. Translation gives CASSVGWQETQYF.

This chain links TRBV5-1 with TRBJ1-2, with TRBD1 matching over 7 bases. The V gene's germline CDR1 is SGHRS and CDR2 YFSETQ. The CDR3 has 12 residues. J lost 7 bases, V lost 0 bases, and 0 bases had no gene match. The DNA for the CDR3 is TGCGCCAGCAGCTTGGACAGGGGTGGCTACACCTTC. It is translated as CASSLDRGGYTF.

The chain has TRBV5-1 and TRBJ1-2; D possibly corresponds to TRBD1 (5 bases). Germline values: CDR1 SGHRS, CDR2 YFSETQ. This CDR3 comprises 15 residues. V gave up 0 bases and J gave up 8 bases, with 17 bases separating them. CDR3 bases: TGCGCCAGCAGCTTGGCCAAACAGGCGCCGGAAGGCTACACCTTC. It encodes CASSLAKQAPEGYTF.

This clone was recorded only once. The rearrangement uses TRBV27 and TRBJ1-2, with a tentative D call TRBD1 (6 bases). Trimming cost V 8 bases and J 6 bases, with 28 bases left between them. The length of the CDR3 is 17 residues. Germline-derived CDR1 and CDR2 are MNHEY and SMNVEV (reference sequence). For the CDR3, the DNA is TGTGCCAGCCGCACCCTGGGGGGGGCAGGGCGTCTTCATGGCTACACCTTC. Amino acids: CASRTLGGAGRLHGYTF.